The clone carrying this T cell receptor (beta chain) was observed many times. The data were taken from a study of regulatory T cells in long-lasting Graves disease. Trimming took 3 bases from V and 4 from J, leaving 12 bases between them. There are 15 residues in the CDR3. Germline CDR1 is ENHRY and CDR2 is SYGVKD. Time point: persistent/refractory GD, antithyroid drugs over 5 years with positive TRAb. Extracted PBMC RNA gave rise to the TCR library. HTBI primers from iRepertoire and Arm-PCR of CDR3 regions yielded the TCR beta libraries. Per the original data handling: Across samples, roughly 58 TRBV and around 14 TRBJ segments were found. TCRdb independently ran MiXCR on the multiplex PCR reads; one entry per CDR3 protein. These V and J calls derive from TCRdb rather than the authors' analysis. The table lists 390,000 or so distinct CDR3 sequences, roughly 20% of them singletons.

This specimen consisted of peripheral blood mononuclear cells (PBMCs), obtained when the disease was refractory, from a patient treated with antithyroid drugs. The genes are TRBV10-3 and TRBJ2-2; possibly TRBD2 for D (5 bases). This receptor was obtained from a woman aged 35 to 49 with Graves disease. The DNA of the CDR3 is TGTGCCATCAGTGATGTTGGTGAGGGCACCGGGGAGCTGTTTTTT. It encodes CAISDVGEGTGELFF.